This passage covers 20 T cell receptor beta chains from one sample sequenced in a study of shared clonotypes between healthy human individuals. TCRdb keeps only in-frame clones here, not all; method: immunoSEQ multiplex PCR. Among roughly 590,000 clones, over 95% were seen once, and the ten largest hold 0.1% to 0.11%. CD45RO-negative cells were positively selected for CCR7, leaving out terminally differentiated effector memory CD45RA+ cells. The sequenced material came from naive CD8+ T cells sorted from blood. The receptor set was obtained from a young woman in good health.

The J gene is TRBJ2-7, the V gene TRBV28, with D perhaps matching TRBD2 (6 bases). Trimming cost V 7 bases and J 1 base, with 11 bases left between them. The CDR3 consists of 13 residues. Looked up from germline, CDR1 is MDHEN and CDR2 is SYDVKM. CDR3 residues: CASTLGGSYEQYF. In nucleotides, the CDR3 is TGTGCCAGCACCTTGGGGGGTTCCTACGAGCAGTACTTC.

The J gene is TRBJ1-3, the V gene TRBV19, with TRBD1 matching over 8 bases. The junction had 3 bases not matched to a gene; V was cut back by 8 bases and J by 0 bases. This CDR3 has 14 residues. The germline V gene encodes CDR1 LNHDA and CDR2 SQIVND (reference sequence). The CDR3 region is CASRTGGSGNTIYF. CDR3 DNA: TGTGCCAGTCGCACAGGGGGCTCTGGAAACACCATATATTTT.

The J gene is TRBJ2-1, the V gene TRBV9, with 8 bases aligning to TRBD2. The CDR3 consists of 16 residues. CDR1 SGDLS and CDR2 YYNGEE come from the germline V gene. J was trimmed by 3 bases and V by 3 bases; bases with no gene match: 8. DNA for the CDR3: TGTGCCAGCAGCGGACTAGCGACTAGCTACTACAATGAGCAGTTCTTC. Translating it yields CASSGLATSYYNEQFF.

The chain links TRBV4-1 to TRBJ1-2; 7 nucleotides line up with TRBD1. Germline V gene sequence: CDR1 MGHRA, CDR2 YSYEKL. The CDR3 length is 16 residues. V dropped 1 base and J dropped 8; count of bases not matched to a gene: 13. The CDR3 sequence: CASSQALDRAVGGYTF. The DNA for the CDR3 is TGCGCCAGCAGCCAAGCCCTAGACAGGGCGGTCGGAGGCTACACCTTC.

The chain couples TRBV29-1 to TRBJ1-2, with D uncertain. The CDR3 extends over 12 amino acids. Trimming stripped 6 bases from V and 6 bases from J, with 14 bases between. The V gene's germline CDR1 is SQVTM and CDR2 ANQGSEA. The CDR3 DNA is TGCAGCGTAGAAAGCGGTGCGGATGGCTACACCTTC. It specifies CSVESGADGYTF.

The CDR3 DNA is TGCGCCAGCAGAGGAGATGGCCGATCGAACACTGAAGCTTTCTTT. Protein product: CASRGDGRSNTEAFF. The rearrangement uses TRBV5-1 and TRBJ1-1; D unclear. Between the trimmed V and J ends, which lost 5 bases and 1 base, there was a span of 15 bases. CDR3 length equals 15 residues. Germline V CDR1 and CDR2: SGHRS, YFSETQ.

Turning to this clone: Other DNA sequences in the sample encode the same CDR3. The chain has TRBV27 and TRBJ2-7; 8 nucleotides match TRBD1. Germline lookup yields CDR1 MNHEY and CDR2 SMNVEV (reference sequence). This CDR3 region has 14 residues. Unmatched junction bases numbered 3, after V lost 5 bases and J lost 0 bases. CDR3 amino acids: CASSPGQASYEQYF. The CDR3 DNA follows: TGTGCCAGCAGTCCGGGACAGGCCTCCTACGAGCAGTACTTC.

The V and J genes are TRBV4-1 and TRBJ1-1; 7 bases align to TRBD1. V dropped 4 bases and J dropped 3; count of bases not matched to a gene: 5. CDR3 length: 14 residues. The V gene's germline CDR1 is MGHRA and CDR2 YSYEKL. CDR3 nucleotides: TGCGCCAGCAGCCGTCCCAGGGGGGACACTGAAGCTTTCTTT. Translation gives CASSRPRGDTEAFF.

This clone has a handful of counts. This sequence joins TRBV19 and TRBJ2-5; 7 nucleotides match TRBD2. The J call is doubtful: the DNA matches TRBJ2-7 better. Germline V gene lookup returns CDR1 LNHDA and CDR2 SQIVND (reference sequence). CDR3 length: 11 residues. In DNA form, the CDR3 reads TGTGCCAGTCGGGGAGGGCTCGAGCAGTACTTC. It encodes CASRGGLEQYF.

The genes are TRBV6-6 and TRBJ2-5; TRBD2 matches 9 bases. This CDR3 has 14 residues. V shed 6 bases and J 4 bases; nucleotides not matched to a gene: 6. The germline gives CDR1 MNHNY, CDR2 SVGAGI (reference sequence). The CDR3 DNA reads TGTGCCAGCAGCCCGCGGACTAGCGCAGAGACCCAGTACTTC. Translating gives CASSPRTSAETQYF.

The chain carries TRBV5-4 and TRBJ2-5; TRBD2 is a possible D gene (6 bases). Germline V gene sequence: CDR1 SGHNT, CDR2 YYREEE (reference sequence). V lost 0 bases to trimming and J lost 4 bases, with 7 bases between them. The CDR3 is made up of 13 amino acids. The CDR3 spells CASSLVEGETQYF. CDR3 bases: TGTGCCAGCAGCTTGGTGGAGGGAGAGACCCAGTACTTC.

The V gene is TRBV15, the J gene TRBJ1-1; D gene unclear. The germline V gene encodes CDR1 LNHNV and CDR2 YYDKDF (reference sequence). V lost 9 bases and J lost 2, with 16 bases in between. The CDR3 runs 14 residues. The CDR3 reads CATSAPQRNTEAFF. Written as DNA, the CDR3 is TGTGCCACAAGCGCCCCCCAGCGTAACACTGAAGCTTTCTTT.

The chain couples TRBV7-3 to TRBJ2-3, with TRBD2 matching over 9 bases. The CDR3 totals 16 residues. CDR1 SGHTA and CDR2 FQGTGA come from the germline V gene. V shed 3 bases, J shed 0 bases, and the junction held 4 bases outside the gene matches. As DNA, the CDR3 is TGTGCCAGCAGCTTCGGAGCGGGAGGTAGCACAGATACGCAGTATTTT. It is translated as CASSFGAGGSTDTQYF.

The rearrangement links TRBV25-1 to TRBJ1-2; D is unresolved. The germline V and J ends were trimmed by 3 bases and 9 bases, with 20 bases remaining between them. Germline V CDR1 and CDR2: MGHDK, SYGVNS. The CDR3 covers 15 residues. The chain's CDR3 is CASSEMRLRRFSYTF. For the CDR3, the DNA is TGTGCCAGCAGTGAGATGAGACTGAGAAGGTTTAGCTACACCTTC.

This rearrangement joins TRBV13 to TRBJ2-5; 8 nucleotides align to TRBD2. J gave up 7 bases and V 5 bases, and 9 bases lay outside the gene matches. This CDR3 has 14 amino acids. Germline CDR1 and CDR2: PRHDT and FYEKMQ (reference sequence). CDR3 sequence reads: CASSPRGAEWTQYF. Here the CDR3 DNA reads TGTGCCAGCAGCCCGCGGGGGGCCGAATGGACCCAGTACTTC.

The gene calls are TRBV2 and TRBJ1-2, with 7 positions matching TRBD1. The CDR3 consists of 14 residues. Trimming cost V 8 bases and J 3 bases; bases outside gene matches: 9. CDR1 and CDR2 from the germline V gene are SNHLY and FYNNEI. The CDR3: CASRDSIFYYGYTF. CDR3 DNA sequence: TGTGCCAGCCGGGACAGCATTTTCTACTATGGCTACACCTTC.

This clone was detected a few times. The chain carries TRBV19 and TRBJ1-1; the D is unclear. The CDR3 is 10 amino acids. Trimming shortened V by 5 bases and J by 6 bases, and 4 bases separated the two germline ends. Germline V CDR1 and CDR2: LNHDA, SQIVND (reference sequence). The CDR3 spells CASSLSEAFF. For the CDR3, the DNA is TGTGCCAGTAGTTTGTCTGAAGCTTTCTTT. Full variable domain (outside the CDR3, taken from reference TRBV19 and TRBJ1-1): DGGITQSPKYLFRKEGQNVTLSCEQNLNHDAMYWYRQDPGQGLRLIYYSQIVNDFQKGDIAEGYSVSREKKESFPLTVTSAQKNPTAFYLCASSLSEAFFGQGTRLTVV.

CDR3 protein: CASSAATGLAGGGTGELFF. In nucleotides, the CDR3 is TGTGCCAGCAGCGCCGCCACCGGACTAGCGGGAGGTGGGACCGGGGAGCTGTTTTTT. This chain connects TRBV9 to TRBJ2-2, with 14 bases lining up with TRBD2. The germline gives CDR1 SGDLS, CDR2 YYNGEE. Trimming at V came to 3 bases and at J to 5 bases, leaving 12 bases not matched to a gene. This CDR3 region has 19 residues.

CDR3 loop: CASSLRGVEAFF. The DNA for the CDR3 is TGTGCCAGCAGCCTGCGCGGAGTTGAAGCTTTCTTT. The V gene is TRBV5-4, the J gene TRBJ1-1; D not resolved. The CDR3 spans 12 residues. The V and J ends lost 4 bases and 7 bases respectively, with 11 bases between them. Germline V gives CDR1 SGHNT, CDR2 YYREEE (reference sequence).

The chain joins TRBV27 to TRBJ2-3; D perhaps matches TRBD2 (6 bases). Germline V CDR1 and CDR2: MNHEY, SMNVEV (reference sequence). V was pared by 4 bases and J by 2 bases, with 13 bases between. This CDR3 spans 15 amino acids. The DNA of the CDR3 is TGTGCCAGCAGTTCCCTGGCGGGGACCACAGATACGCAGTATTTT. Amino acids: CASSSLAGTTDTQYF.